This T cell receptor (beta chain) was documented in a study of T cell repertoires in cytomegalovirus infection. The overall study: Evidence of both CMV infection and a matching HLA type came from public TCR beta signatures.

As to this clonotype: The antigen remains unidentified.

Study-level points and caveats: Clonotypes of TCR beta that were HLA-C-restricted and CMV-specific dominated the ex vivo response. Carriage of CMV together with the relevant HLA was identifiable through cumulative public TCR beta family frequency.

Each CDR3 protein is one row after TCRdb ran MiXCR on the reads. The table lists roughly 320,000 distinct CDR3 sequences, around 9.1% of them singletons, with approximately 2.3% in the top ten. The clonotype comes from a human donor in good health (CMV status not recorded). Some clones in this sample may be carry-over from other donors' samples. The sample was PBMCs.

The CDR3 DNA is TGTGCCAGCAGTTTTAGACAGGGTGCCTACAATGAGCAGTTCTTC. This encodes CASSFRQGAYNEQFF. This rearrangement joins TRBV28 to TRBJ2-1; 7 nucleotides agree with TRBD1. This CDR3 has 15 residues. J lost 2 bases, V lost 3 bases, and 4 bases had no gene match. Germline values: CDR1 MDHEN, CDR2 SYDVKM.